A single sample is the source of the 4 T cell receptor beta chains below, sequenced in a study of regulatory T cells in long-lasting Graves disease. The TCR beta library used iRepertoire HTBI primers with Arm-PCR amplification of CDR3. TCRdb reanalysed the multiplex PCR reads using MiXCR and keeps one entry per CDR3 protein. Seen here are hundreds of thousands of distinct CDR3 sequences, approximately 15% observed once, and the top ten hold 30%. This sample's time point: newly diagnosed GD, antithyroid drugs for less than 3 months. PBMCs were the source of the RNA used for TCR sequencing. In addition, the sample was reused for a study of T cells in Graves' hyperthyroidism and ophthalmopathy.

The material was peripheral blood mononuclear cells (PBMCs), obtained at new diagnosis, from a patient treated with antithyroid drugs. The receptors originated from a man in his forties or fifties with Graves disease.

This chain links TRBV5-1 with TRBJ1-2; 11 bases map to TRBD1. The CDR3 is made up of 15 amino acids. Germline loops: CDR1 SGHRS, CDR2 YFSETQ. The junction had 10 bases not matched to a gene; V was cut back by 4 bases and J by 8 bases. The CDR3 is CASSKEGQGAGGYTF. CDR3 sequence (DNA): TGCGCCAGCAGCAAAGAAGGACAGGGGGCTGGGGGCTACACCTTC.

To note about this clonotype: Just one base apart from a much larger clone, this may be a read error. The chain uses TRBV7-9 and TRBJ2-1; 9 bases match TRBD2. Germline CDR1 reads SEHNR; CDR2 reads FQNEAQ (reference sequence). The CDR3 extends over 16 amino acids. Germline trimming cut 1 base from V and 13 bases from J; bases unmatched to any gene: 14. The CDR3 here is CASSLEVLAGVETQFF. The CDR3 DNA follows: TGTGCCAGCAGCTTAGAGGTGTTAGCGGGGGTGGAGACCCAGTTCTTC.

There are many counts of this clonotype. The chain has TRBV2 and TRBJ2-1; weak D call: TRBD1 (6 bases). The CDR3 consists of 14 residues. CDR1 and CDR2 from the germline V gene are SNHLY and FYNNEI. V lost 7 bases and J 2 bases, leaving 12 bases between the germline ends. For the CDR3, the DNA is TGTGCCAGCAAGGGGGTCGAGGCCTACAATGAGCAGTTCTTC. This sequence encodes CASKGVEAYNEQFF.

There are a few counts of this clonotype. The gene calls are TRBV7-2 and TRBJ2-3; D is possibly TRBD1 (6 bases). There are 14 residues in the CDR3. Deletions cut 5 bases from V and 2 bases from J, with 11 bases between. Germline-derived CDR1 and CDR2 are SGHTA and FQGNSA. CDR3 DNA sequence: TGTGCCAGCAGCCGGGACATCTTCACAGATACGCAGTATTTT. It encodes CASSRDIFTDTQYF.